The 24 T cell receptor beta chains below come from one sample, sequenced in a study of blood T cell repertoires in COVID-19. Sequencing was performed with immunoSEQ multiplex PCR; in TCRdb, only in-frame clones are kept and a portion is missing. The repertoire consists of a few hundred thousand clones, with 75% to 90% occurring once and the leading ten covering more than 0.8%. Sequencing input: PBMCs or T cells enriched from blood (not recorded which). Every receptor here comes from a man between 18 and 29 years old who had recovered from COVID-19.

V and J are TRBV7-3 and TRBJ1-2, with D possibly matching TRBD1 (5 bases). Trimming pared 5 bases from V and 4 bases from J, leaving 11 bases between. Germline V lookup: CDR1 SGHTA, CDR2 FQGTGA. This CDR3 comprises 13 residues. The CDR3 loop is CASSQDKSYGYTF. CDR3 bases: TGTGCCAGCAGCCAGGACAAGTCCTATGGCTACACCTTC. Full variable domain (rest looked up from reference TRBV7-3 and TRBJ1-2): GAGVSQTPSNKVTEKGKYVELRCDPISGHTALYWYRQSLGQGPEFLIYFQGTGAADDSGLPNDRFFAVRPEGSVSTLKIQRTERGDSAVYLCASSQDKSYGYTFGSGTRLTVV.

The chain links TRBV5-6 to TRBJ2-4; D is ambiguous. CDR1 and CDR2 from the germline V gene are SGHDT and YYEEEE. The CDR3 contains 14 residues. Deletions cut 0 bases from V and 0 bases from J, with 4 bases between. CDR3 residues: CASSLASAKNIQYF. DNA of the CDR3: TGTGCCAGCAGCTTGGCGTCAGCCAAAAACATTCAGTACTTC.

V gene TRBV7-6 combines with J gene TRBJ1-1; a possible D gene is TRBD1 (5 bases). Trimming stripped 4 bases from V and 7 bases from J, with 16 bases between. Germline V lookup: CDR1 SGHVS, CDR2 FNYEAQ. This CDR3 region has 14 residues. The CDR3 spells CASSSGALQVEAFF. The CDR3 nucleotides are TGTGCCAGCAGCTCTGGGGCGCTACAAGTTGAAGCTTTCTTT.

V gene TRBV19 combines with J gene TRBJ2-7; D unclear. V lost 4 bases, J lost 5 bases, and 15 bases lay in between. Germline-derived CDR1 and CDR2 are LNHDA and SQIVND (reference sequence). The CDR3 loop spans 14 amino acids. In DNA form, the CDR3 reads TGTGCCAGTAGTACTGAGGCTGGGTGGGACGAGCAGTACTTC. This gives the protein CASSTEAGWDEQYF.

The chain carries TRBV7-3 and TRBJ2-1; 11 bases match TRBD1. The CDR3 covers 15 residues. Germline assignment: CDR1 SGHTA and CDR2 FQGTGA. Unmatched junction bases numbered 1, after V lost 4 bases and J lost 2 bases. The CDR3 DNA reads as TGTGCCAGCAGCTCGGACAGGGGGCCCTACAATGAGCAGTTCTTC. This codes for CASSSDRGPYNEQFF.

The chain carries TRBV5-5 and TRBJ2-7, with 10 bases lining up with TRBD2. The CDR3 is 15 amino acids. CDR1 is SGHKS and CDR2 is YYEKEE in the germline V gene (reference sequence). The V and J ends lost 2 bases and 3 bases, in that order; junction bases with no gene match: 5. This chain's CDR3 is CASSFSLAGFYEQYF. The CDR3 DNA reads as TGTGCCAGCAGCTTTTCACTAGCGGGGTTCTACGAGCAGTACTTC.

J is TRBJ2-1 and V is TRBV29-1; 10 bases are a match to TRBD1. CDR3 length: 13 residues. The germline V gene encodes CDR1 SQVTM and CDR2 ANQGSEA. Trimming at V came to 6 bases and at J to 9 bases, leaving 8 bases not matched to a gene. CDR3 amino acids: CSVTGTGASEQFF. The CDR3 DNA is TGCAGCGTGACCGGGACAGGGGCGAGTGAGCAGTTCTTC.

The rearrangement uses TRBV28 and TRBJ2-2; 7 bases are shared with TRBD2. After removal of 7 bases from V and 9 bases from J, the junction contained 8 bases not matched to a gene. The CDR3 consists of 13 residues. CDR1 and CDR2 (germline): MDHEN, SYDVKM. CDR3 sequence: CASKGGRERELFF. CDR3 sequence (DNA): TGTGCCAGCAAGGGAGGGAGGGAACGGGAGCTGTTTTTT.

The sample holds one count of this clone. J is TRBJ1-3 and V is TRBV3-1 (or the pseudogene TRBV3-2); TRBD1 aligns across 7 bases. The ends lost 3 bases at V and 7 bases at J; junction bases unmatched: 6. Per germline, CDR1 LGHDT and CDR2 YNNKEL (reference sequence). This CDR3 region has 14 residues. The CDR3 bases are TGTGCCAGCAGCCATGGGACAGTGGGGAACACCATATATTTT. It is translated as CASSHGTVGNTIYF.

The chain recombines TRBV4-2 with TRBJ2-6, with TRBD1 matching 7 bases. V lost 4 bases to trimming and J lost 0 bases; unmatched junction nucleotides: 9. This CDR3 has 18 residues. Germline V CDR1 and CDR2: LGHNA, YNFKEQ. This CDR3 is CASSPIWTGSSGANVLTF. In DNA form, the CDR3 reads TGTGCCAGCAGCCCAATATGGACAGGCAGCTCTGGGGCCAACGTCCTGACTTTC.

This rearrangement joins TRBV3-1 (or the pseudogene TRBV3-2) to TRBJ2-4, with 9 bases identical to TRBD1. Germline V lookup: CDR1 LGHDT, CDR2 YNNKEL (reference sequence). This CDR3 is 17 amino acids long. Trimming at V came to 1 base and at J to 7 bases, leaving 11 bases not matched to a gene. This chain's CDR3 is CASSQGLGQGRGNIQYF. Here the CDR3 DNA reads TGTGCCAGCAGCCAAGGTCTAGGACAGGGGAGGGGGAACATTCAGTACTTC.

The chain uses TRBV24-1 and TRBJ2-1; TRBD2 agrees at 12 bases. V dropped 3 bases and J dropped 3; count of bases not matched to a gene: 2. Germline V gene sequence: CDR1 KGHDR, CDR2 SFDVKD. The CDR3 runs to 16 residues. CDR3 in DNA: TGTGCCACCAGTGATGCACTAGCGGGAGGCTACAATGAGCAGTTCTTC. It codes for CATSDALAGGYNEQFF.

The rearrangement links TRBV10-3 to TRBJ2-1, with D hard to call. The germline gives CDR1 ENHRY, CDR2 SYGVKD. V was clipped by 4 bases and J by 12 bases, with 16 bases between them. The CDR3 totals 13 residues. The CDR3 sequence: CAISGSRYHGQFF. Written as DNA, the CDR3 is TGTGCCATCAGTGGGTCTAGATACCATGGGCAGTTCTTC.

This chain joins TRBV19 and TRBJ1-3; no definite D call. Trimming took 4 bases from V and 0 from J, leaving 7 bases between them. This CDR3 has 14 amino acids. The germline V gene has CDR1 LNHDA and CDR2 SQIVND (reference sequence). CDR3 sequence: CASSTSISGNTIYF. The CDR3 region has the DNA TGTGCCAGTAGTACCTCTATCTCTGGAAACACCATATATTTT.

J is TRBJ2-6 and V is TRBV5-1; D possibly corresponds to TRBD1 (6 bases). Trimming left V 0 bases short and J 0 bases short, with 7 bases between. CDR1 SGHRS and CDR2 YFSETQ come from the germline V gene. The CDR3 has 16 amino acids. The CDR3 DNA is TGCGCCAGCAGCTTGGGGACAGTCTCTGGGGCCAACGTCCTGACTTTC. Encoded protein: CASSLGTVSGANVLTF.

CDR3 loop: CASSRLGQGRYDEQFF. The CDR3 DNA reads as TGCGCCAGCAGCCGATTGGGACAGGGTCGTTATGATGAGCAGTTCTTC. The rearrangement links TRBV4-3 to TRBJ2-1; 9 nucleotides match TRBD1. Germline CDR1 reads LGHNA; CDR2 reads YSLEER. The CDR3 is 16 residues long. J lost 8 bases, V lost 4 bases, and 12 bases had no gene match.

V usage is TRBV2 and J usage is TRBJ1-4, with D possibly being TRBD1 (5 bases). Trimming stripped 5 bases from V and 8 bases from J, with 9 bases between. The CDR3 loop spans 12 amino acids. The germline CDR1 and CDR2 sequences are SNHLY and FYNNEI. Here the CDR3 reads CASSPGGEKLFF. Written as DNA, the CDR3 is TGTGCCAGCAGTCCGGGGGGAGAAAAACTGTTTTTT.

The chain's CDR3 is CASSYSTNSRVYEQYF. The CDR3, as DNA: TGTGCCAGCAGTTACTCGACGAACTCTCGGGTATACGAGCAGTACTTC. This chain links TRBV6-5 with TRBJ2-7; D is uncertain. Trimming took 0 bases from V and 4 from J, leaving 16 bases between them. CDR1 is MNHEY and CDR2 is SVGAGI in the germline V gene. The CDR3 is 16 amino acids.

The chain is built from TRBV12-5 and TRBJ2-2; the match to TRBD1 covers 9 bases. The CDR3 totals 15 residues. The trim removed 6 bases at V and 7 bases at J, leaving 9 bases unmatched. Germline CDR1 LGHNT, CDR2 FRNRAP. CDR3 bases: TGTGCTAGTGGGACCGGGACAGGGTTTCACGGGGAGCTGTTTTTT. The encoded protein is CASGTGTGFHGELFF.

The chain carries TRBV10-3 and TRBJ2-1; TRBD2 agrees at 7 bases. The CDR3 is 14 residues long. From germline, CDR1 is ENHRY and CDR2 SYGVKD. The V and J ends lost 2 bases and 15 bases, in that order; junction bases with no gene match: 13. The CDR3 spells CAISERIAGGALFF. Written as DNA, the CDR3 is TGTGCCATCAGTGAGCGTATAGCGGGCGGCGCCCTGTTCTTC.

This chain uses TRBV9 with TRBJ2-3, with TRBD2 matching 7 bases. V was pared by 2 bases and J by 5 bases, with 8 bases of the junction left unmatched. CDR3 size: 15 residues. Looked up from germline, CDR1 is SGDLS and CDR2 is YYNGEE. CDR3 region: CASSVPSGNRDTQYF. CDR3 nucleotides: TGTGCCAGCAGCGTCCCGAGCGGGAATCGAGATACGCAGTATTTT.

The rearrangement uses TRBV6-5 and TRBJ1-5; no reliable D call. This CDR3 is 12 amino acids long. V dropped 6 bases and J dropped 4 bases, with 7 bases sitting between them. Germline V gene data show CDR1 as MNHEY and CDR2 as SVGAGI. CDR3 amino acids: CASRAGNQPQHF. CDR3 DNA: TGTGCCAGCAGGGCGGGGAATCAGCCCCAGCATTTT.

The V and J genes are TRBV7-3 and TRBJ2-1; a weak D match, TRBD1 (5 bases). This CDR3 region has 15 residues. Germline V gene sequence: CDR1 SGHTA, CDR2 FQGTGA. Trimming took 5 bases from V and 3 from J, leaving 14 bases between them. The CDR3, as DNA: TGTGCCAGCAGCCCAAGGGGCACTCTCTACAATGAGCAGTTCTTC. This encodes CASSPRGTLYNEQFF.

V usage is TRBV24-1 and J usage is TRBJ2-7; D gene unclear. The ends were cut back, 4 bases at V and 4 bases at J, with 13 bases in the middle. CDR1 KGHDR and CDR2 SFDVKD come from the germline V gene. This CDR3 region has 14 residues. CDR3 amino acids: CATSDPLAAYEQYF. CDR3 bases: TGTGCCACCAGTGACCCCCTGGCGGCTTACGAGCAGTACTTC.